Presented here are 15 T cell receptor beta chains from one specimen sequenced in a study of CD8+ T cells in alopecia areata. About 5 patients' sorted CD4+ cells yielded CD25+CD127- cells. Following RNA extraction, reverse transcription yielded cDNA that acted as the sequencing template. Only in-frame clones appear in the TCRdb table, and some are missing; sequencing was by immunoSEQ multiplex PCR. In the table there are roughly 40,000 clones, more than 50% of which are singletons. Material for sequencing was CD4+ Tregs sorted from blood. These receptor sequences come from a human donor with alopecia areata.

A few counts support this clone. DNA for the CDR3: TGCGCCAGCAGCCATTTCCCGGGACAGGGCGACACTGAAGCTTTCTTT. Translated: CASSHFPGQGDTEAFF. The chain recombines TRBV4-3 with TRBJ1-1, with 9 bases lining up with TRBD1. V shed 3 bases, J shed 3 bases, and the junction held 8 bases outside the gene matches. Germline V gene sequence: CDR1 LGHNA, CDR2 YSLEER. The CDR3 is made up of 16 amino acids.

CDR3: CASSLFDEQYF. As DNA, the CDR3 is TGTGCCAGCAGCTTATTCGACGAGCAGTACTTC. J is TRBJ2-7 and V is TRBV7-2; no clear D. The ends were cut back, 2 bases at V and 5 bases at J, with 4 bases in the middle. Germline V gene sequence: CDR1 SGHTA, CDR2 FQGNSA. The length of the CDR3 is 11 residues.

The chain carries TRBV18 and TRBJ1-2; D might be TRBD1 (5 bases). The CDR3 runs to 18 residues. The germline V and J ends were trimmed by 3 bases and 0 bases, with 20 bases remaining between them. Germline loops: CDR1 KGHSH, CDR2 LQKENI. CDR3 sequence: CASSPLPGRRFSNYGYTF. The CDR3 nucleotides read TGTGCCAGCTCACCCCTACCGGGACGGCGTTTCTCTAACTATGGCTACACCTTC.

This clone was observed a handful of times. The chain uses TRBV28 and TRBJ2-7; 7 bases agree with TRBD2. Losses at the gene ends were 4 bases for V and 1 base for J; bases not matched to a gene: 7. CDR3 length: 15 amino acids. Germline V gives CDR1 MDHEN, CDR2 SYDVKM. CDR3 bases: TGTGCCAGCAGTTCAGCGTCAGCGGGGTCCTACGAGCAGTACTTC. Translating it yields CASSSASAGSYEQYF.

In its sample, this clone was seen a few times. The chain joins TRBV2 to TRBJ2-1; D unclear. Trimming cost V 4 bases and J 0 bases, with 10 bases left between them. The CDR3 runs to 15 residues. Per germline, CDR1 SNHLY and CDR2 FYNNEI. CDR3 nucleotide sequence: TGTGCCAGCAGTGGTCTATGGGGCTCCTACAATGAGCAGTTCTTC. Translating it yields CASSGLWGSYNEQFF.

J is TRBJ1-2 and V is TRBV6-1; D call uncertain. CDR3 size: 12 residues. Germline V CDR1 and CDR2: MNHNS, SASEGT. V was pared by 4 bases and J by 4 bases, with 7 bases between. The CDR3 here is CASSGAGYGYTF. Written as DNA, the CDR3 is TGTGCCAGCAGTGGGGCAGGCTATGGCTACACCTTC.

This clone was counted only a few times. V and J are TRBV29-1 and TRBJ2-5; D might be TRBD2 (5 bases). The CDR3 sequence is 11 residues long. CDR1 and CDR2 (germline): SQVTM, ANQGSEA. V lost 3 bases and J 5 bases, leaving 7 bases between the germline ends. The chain's CDR3 is CSVDSGETQYF. The CDR3 nucleotides read TGCAGCGTTGACTCGGGGGAGACCCAGTACTTC.

This clone appeared a single time. The chain has TRBV5-1 and TRBJ2-5, with D perhaps matching TRBD1 or TRBD2 (5 bases each). The DNA end is more similar to TRBJ2-7, so the J call may be wrong. Germline values: CDR1 SGHRS, CDR2 YFSETQ. The CDR3 runs to 13 residues. CDR3 protein: CATANGEGHEQYF. The CDR3 DNA sequence: TGCGCCACCGCAAACGGTGAGGGGCACGAGCAGTACTTC.

The chain carries TRBV15 and TRBJ2-1; D might be TRBD1 (6 bases). Trimming stripped 5 bases from V and 1 base from J, with 15 bases between. The length of the CDR3 is 16 residues. Looked up from germline, CDR1 is LNHNV and CDR2 is YYDKDF (reference sequence). The CDR3 protein is CATSPPGEKSYNEQFF. In nucleotides, the CDR3 is TGTGCCACCAGCCCCCCAGGGGAGAAGTCCTACAATGAGCAGTTCTTC.

This chain connects TRBV28 to TRBJ1-2, with 7 bases lining up with TRBD1. The V segment lost 2 bases and the J segment 4 bases; nucleotides outside the gene matches: 16. The CDR3 spans 18 residues. The germline V gene encodes CDR1 MDHEN and CDR2 SYDVKM. This CDR3 reads CASSLNGLREGASYGYTF. Here the CDR3 DNA reads TGTGCCAGCAGTTTAAACGGGCTTCGAGAGGGGGCCAGCTATGGCTACACCTTC.

The chain links TRBV28 to TRBJ1-1, with TRBD1 as a possible D gene (5 bases). Deletions cut 8 bases from V and 4 bases from J, with 14 bases between. Germline lookup yields CDR1 MDHEN and CDR2 SYDVKM. The CDR3 has 13 residues. DNA for the CDR3: TGTGCCAGCGGGGGGGAAGTAGGCACTGAAGCTTTCTTT. Translation gives CASGGEVGTEAFF.

The rearrangement uses TRBV4-2 and TRBJ2-5; D may be TRBD1 (6 bases). Trimming took off 1 base at V and 5 bases at J, with 8 bases between the two ends. The CDR3 is 13 residues long. Germline V gene sequence: CDR1 LGHNA, CDR2 YNFKEQ. The chain's CDR3 is CASSQVGQETQYF. The CDR3 nucleotides read TGTGCCAGCAGCCAAGTAGGACAGGAGACCCAGTACTTC.

The V gene is TRBV29-1, the J gene TRBJ1-2; tentative D call: TRBD1 (5 bases). From germline, CDR1 is SQVTM and CDR2 ANQGSEA. Trimming left V 6 bases short and J 8 bases short, with 19 bases between. This CDR3 region has 13 residues. The CDR3 protein is CSVEGQGSDGYTF. In DNA form, the CDR3 reads TGCAGCGTAGAGGGTCAGGGTAGTGACGGCTACACCTTC.

The J gene is TRBJ1-2, the V gene TRBV7-9, with TRBD1 as a possible D gene (6 bases). Germline lookup yields CDR1 SEHNR and CDR2 FQNEAQ (reference sequence). Between the trimmed V and J ends, which lost 3 bases and 4 bases, there was a span of 9 bases. This CDR3 is 13 amino acids long. The CDR3 protein is CASSFRGAYGYTF. Here the CDR3 DNA reads TGTGCCAGCAGCTTCAGGGGCGCCTATGGCTACACCTTC.

The chain links TRBV7-2 to TRBJ2-2; D remains unclear. This CDR3 region has 15 residues. Germline V gives CDR1 SGHTA, CDR2 FQGNSA. V lost 6 bases and J lost 5, with 16 bases in between. CDR3 DNA sequence: TGTGCCAGCAGGATACAATTGGCCGGAACCGGGGAGCTGTTTTTT. It yields the protein CASRIQLAGTGELFF.